A single T cell receptor (beta chain) is shown here with its context. The sample holds many counts of this clonotype. This receptor's antigen is unknown. No base qualities exist here, and no much larger clone lies one base off it. The sample comes from a study of spatial heterogeneity in lung cancer (dated by TCRdb to about 2019). Study-wide context: Donors were around 69 patients with early-stage, untreated non-small cell lung cancer from the lung TRACERx cohort. Follow-up PBMC samples were sequenced whenever available, with a median time to follow-up of 2 to 3 years after resection. Beta-chain transcripts were consistently detected in greater numbers than alpha-chain transcripts, which likely reflected higher beta-chain transcript abundance. In the raw uncorrected reads, each unique combination of TCR and UMI appeared on average more than ten times. The study quantitatively compared TCR alpha and beta repertoires across multiple tumor regions, matched nontumor lung and blood in non-small cell lung cancer. TCR repertoire features were related to nonsynonymous mutation counts determined by whole-exome sequencing of tumor tissue. At surgery, both alpha and beta chains were TCR-sequenced in fewer than 250 tumor regions, fewer than 85 matched nontumor lung samples and 56 PBMC samples. General conclusions and limits of the study: Confirming at a functional level the hypothesis that regional TCRs recognize regional mutations was considered to require additional single-cell paired TCR alpha and beta sequencing. Ubiquitous expanded tumor TCRs were detected in blood more often at tumor resection than at routine follow-up. Comparisons of baseline and follow-up blood repertoires included only approximately 14 patients.

To prepare the library, 5' RACE was applied. The instrument given in TCRdb is NextSeq 500. In the TCR library protocol, a unique molecular identifier was attached to each TCR cDNA molecule so that PCR and sequencing errors could be corrected. The published analysis was carried out like this. TCR identification, UMI-based error correction and CDR3 extraction were all carried out with Decombinator tools. Expanded TCRs were defined as those above a frequency of 2 per 1,000, corresponding to the top 1% of the tumor frequency distribution. Rényi diversity was computed with the R vegan package after subsampling each repertoire 100 times to 5,000 TCRs. CDR3 similarity networks were constructed using string-kernel similarity of amino acid triplets, with links drawn between CDR3s whose pairwise similarity was above 0.82. TCRdb took the public reads, trimmed them with fastp at Q25, ran MiXCR for clone calling and kept in-frame beta chains. CDR3 protein duplicates are merged, each entry listing the most common genes and DNA. These V and J calls derive from TCRdb rather than the authors' analysis. In all, the sample holds tens of thousands of distinct CDR3 sequences, and 7.5% to 10% of those were seen once. The leading ten clones occupy about 2% of the sample.

The CDR3 covers 13 residues, taking in both the cysteine and the phenylalanine. Left in the record is the CDR3 DNA by itself, 39 bases read in frame from the first base. The germline V gene gives CDR1 as MNHNS and CDR2 as SASEGT. The junction shows trimming of 5 bases on V and 6 bases on J, plus 11 bases between the germline ends. The meaning of the sample's time point label: blood at routine non-recurrence follow-up after resection. Whole RNA extracted from tumor and nontumor lung tissue, or from cryopreserved PBMC samples, was used for TCR sequencing without cell sorting. Patients were selected for TCR sequencing only if sufficient RNA was available from at least two tumor regions.

Rearrangement joined TRBV6-1 to TRBJ1-5, with TRBD1 perhaps the D gene, on 6 matching bases. Sequencing used PBMCs, obtained at follow-up. This receptor was obtained from a female donor with early-stage non-small cell lung cancer. The DNA is as follows: TGTGCCAGCAGTACGGGGGGCGGTCAGCCCCAGCATTTT. Its coded protein is CASSTGGGQPQHF.